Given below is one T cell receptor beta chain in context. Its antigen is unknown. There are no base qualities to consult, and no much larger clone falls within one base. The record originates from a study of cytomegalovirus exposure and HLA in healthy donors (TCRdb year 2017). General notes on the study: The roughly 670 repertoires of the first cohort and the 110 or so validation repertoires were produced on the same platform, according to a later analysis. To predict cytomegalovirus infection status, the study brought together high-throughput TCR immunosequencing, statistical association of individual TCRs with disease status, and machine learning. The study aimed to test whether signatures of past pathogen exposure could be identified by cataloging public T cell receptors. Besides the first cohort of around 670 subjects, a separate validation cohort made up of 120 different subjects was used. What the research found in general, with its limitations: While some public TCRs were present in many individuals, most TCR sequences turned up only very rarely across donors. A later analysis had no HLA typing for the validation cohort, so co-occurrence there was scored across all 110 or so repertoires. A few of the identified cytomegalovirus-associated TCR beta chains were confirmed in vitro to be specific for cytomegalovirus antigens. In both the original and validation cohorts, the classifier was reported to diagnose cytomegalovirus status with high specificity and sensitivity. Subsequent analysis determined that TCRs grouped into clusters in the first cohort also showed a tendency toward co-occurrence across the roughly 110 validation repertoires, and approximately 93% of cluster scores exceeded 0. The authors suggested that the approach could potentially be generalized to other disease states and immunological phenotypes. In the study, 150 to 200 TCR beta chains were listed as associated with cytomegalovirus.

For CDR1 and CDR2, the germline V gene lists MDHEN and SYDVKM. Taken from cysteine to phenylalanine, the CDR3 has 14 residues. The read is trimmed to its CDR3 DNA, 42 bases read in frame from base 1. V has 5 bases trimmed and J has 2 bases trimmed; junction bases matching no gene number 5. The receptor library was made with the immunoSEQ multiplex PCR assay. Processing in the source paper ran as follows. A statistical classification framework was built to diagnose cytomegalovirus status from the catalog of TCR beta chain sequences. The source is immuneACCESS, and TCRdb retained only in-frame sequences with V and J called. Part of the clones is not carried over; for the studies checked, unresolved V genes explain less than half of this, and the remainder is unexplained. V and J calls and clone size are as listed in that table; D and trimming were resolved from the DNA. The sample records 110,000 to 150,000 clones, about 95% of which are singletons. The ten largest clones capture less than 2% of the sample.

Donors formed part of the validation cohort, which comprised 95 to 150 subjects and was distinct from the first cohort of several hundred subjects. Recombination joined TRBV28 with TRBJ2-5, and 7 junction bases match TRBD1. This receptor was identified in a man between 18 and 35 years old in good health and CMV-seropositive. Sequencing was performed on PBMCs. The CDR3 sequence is CASSGDSYQETQYF. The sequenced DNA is TGTGCCAGCAGTGGGGACAGCTATCAAGAGACCCAGTACTTC. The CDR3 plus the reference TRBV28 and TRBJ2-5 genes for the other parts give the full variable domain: DVKVTQSSRYLVKRTGEKVFLECVQDMDHENMFWYRQDPGLGLRLIYFSYDVKMKEKGDIPEGYSVSREKKERFSLILESASTNQTSMYLCASSGDSYQETQYFGPGTRLLVL.